This T cell receptor (beta chain) emerged from a study of T cell clonotyping in hematopoietic cell transplantation. Study information: Pretransplant recipient samples were taken after cytoreduction.

As for time point: recipient sample about 28 days before transplant, after cytoreduction. Samples: about 28 days before transplant, then days 30, 100 and 180 after. Looked up from germline, CDR1 is LGHNA and CDR2 is YSLEER. CDR3 length: 18 amino acids. After removal of 1 base from V and 5 bases from J, the junction contained 11 bases not matched to a gene. This clone appeared a single time. Its target is not known. Study-wide findings and caveats: Cells were unsorted, so CD4 and CD8 contributions were not separated. At the given depth, recipient repertoires were over 95% de novo clonotypes.

Sequencing used immunoSEQ multiplex PCR; TCRdb keeps in-frame clones, though not all of them. Of 45,000 or so clones in the sample, roughly 80% were seen once. This sample comprised peripheral blood mononuclear cells, obtained before stem cell transplant. The TCR comes from a man aged 55 to 70 with myelodysplastic syndrome. Some clones in this sample may be carry-over from other donors' samples. The rearrangement joins TRBV4-3 to TRBJ1-4; 9 bases are shared with TRBD1. CDR3 in DNA: TGCGCCAGCAGCCAAGGGGCAGGACAGGGGACATCGAATGAAAAACTGTTTTTT. Its translation: CASSQGAGQGTSNEKLFF.